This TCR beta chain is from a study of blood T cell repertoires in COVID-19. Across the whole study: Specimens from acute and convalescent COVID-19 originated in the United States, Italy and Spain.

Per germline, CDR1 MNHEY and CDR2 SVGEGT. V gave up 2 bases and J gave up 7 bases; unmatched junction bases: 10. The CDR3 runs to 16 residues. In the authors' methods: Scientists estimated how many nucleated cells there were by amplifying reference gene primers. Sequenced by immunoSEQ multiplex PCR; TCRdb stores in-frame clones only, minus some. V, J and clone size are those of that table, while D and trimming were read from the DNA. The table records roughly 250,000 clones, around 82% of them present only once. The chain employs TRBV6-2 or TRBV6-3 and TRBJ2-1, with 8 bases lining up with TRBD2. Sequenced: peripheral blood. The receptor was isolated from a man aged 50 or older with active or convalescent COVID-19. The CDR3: CASSYAAGGGRNEQFF. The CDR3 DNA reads TGTGCCAGCAGTTACGCCGCGGGGGGCGGGAGGAATGAGCAGTTCTTC.